This T cell receptor beta chain derives from a study of persistence of HIV-infected CD4 T cells. Sequencing used immunoSEQ version 4 in survey mode. The table came from immunoSEQ multiplex PCR; TCRdb's copy has only in-frame clones and leaves some out. The sample consists of approximately 44,000 clones, around 89% of them appearing once. A note on this clone: What it binds is not known.

Germline trimming cut 4 bases from V and 5 bases from J; bases unmatched to any gene: 8. CDR1 is LNHDA and CDR2 is SQIVND in the germline V gene (reference sequence). This CDR3 region has 16 residues. This nonspecific control used anti-CD3/anti-CD28 bead stimulation of CD4+ T cells. Sorting of responding CD4+ T cells relied on upregulated CD40 ligand together with CD69. The chain recombines TRBV19 with TRBJ2-3; TRBD2 matches at 11 bases. The source material was CD4+ T cells sorted from PBMCs after approximately 19-hour stimulation, sampled from a patient who received antiretroviral therapy. This receptor was taken from an adult man with HIV who was CMV-seropositive. The CDR3 loop is CASSRVTSGAIDTQYF. DNA of the CDR3: TGTGCCAGTAGTAGAGTGACTAGCGGGGCCATAGATACGCAGTATTTT.